This T cell receptor beta chain was documented in a study of PD-1 blockade in classical Hodgkin lymphoma (dated by TCRdb to about 2020). With respect to the entire study: Nivolumab dosing was 3 mg/kg intravenously every 2 weeks, continuing until either disease progression or unacceptable toxicity. The study used CyTOF and TCR beta sequencing to define a peripheral blood immune signature of response to PD-1 blockade in classical Hodgkin lymphoma. On the study overall, not on this receptor specifically: Diversity was lower in patients who began nivolumab less than 1 year after ASCT, so these patients were left out of later analyses to avoid confounding by immune reconstitution. The study was limited to a single clinical trial cohort, and causes of repertoire differences, possibly disease activity or prior therapy, remained undefined. CD4+ but not CD8+ TCR diversity rose significantly by C4D1 (p=0.0027 vs p=0.16), most apparent in complete responders (p=0.02). Trial patients achieving complete response had baseline diversity similar to newly diagnosed patients, whereas partial responders and progressors had significantly lower diversity. Baseline TCR diversity was reported to be lower in newly diagnosed patients than in healthy donors and to be lower still in relapsed/refractory patients.

V loses 0 bases, J loses 6 bases, and the germline ends lie 9 bases apart. The germline V gene provides CDR1 SGDLS and CDR2 YYNGEE. The CDR3, cysteine through phenylalanine, is 14 amino acids long. The entry retains the CDR3 DNA only, 42 bases that are in frame from base 1. Of note for this clone: Its antigen is currently not known. Base qualities were left out, and no much larger clone turns up one base away.

Genomic DNA was extracted with the Qiagen DNeasy kit from unsorted PBMCs and from negatively selected CD4+ and CD8+ fractions. TCR beta CDR3 regions were subjected to amplification by immunoSEQ multiplex PCR with primers that anneal to V and J segments. Amplification bias was minimized using a synthetic immune receptor repertoire, and residual bias was removed computationally after sequencing. Processing in the source paper ran as follows. Repertoire diversity was quantified as the Shannon entropy index using custom Python scripts. Unsorted, CD4+ and CD8+ repertoires were analyzed separately, except in combined analyses where CD4+ and CD8+ sequences were merged in silico. Clonal expansion was defined as at least a 2-fold frequency increase after treatment relative to C1D1, with a pseudocount of 0.5 for undetected baseline clones. Singleton clones were defined as clones with 0 or 1 copy at C1D1, and non-singleton clones were defined as clones with 2 or more copies. Clones expanded in unsorted samples were annotated as CD4+, CD8+ or unknown by matching protein sequences in sorted samples from the same patient. Diversity changes from C1D1 to C4D1 were tested in paired samples using Wilcoxon tests. What TCRdb holds here is the immuneACCESS table cut down to in-frame rearrangements. Part of the clones is not present; checked against another copy, under half of the missing clones reflect an unresolved V gene, and the others are unexplained. That table is the source of V, J and clone size, and D and trimming were worked out from the DNA. This sample comprises some 41,000 clones, around nine tenths of them detected only once. The ten top clones hold 7.7% of the sample.

The sample's time point label, in plain terms: cycle 2 day 1 (C2D1) of nivolumab. Every trial patient had relapsed following autologous stem cell transplantation, and prior brentuximab vedotin exposure was what differed among cohorts A, B and C. The trial cohort included 45 to 65 patients with relapsed/refractory classical Hodgkin lymphoma, and each patient had a best overall response of complete response, partial response or progressive disease. Single-agent nivolumab was administered to trial patients in the multi-cohort phase II CheckMate 205 trial. Best overall response was determined by an independent review committee according to the 2007 International Working Group response criteria. Trial PBMCs were collected immediately before nivolumab initiation (C1D1) and during therapy at cycle 2 day 1 and cycle 4 day 1. Peripheral blood was collected in 8 mL Vacutainer Cell Preparation Tubes, from which PBMCs were isolated by centrifugation and then cryopreserved.

The source of this sequence is a human donor with classical Hodgkin lymphoma. Here the chain combines TRBV9 and TRBJ1-4; perhaps TRBD1 is the D gene, with 5 bases matching. Specimen: peripheral blood mononuclear cells (PBMCs), collected before the second cycle of nivolumab. The encoded CDR3 is CASSVGRVDEKLFF. The nucleotide sequence is TGTGCCAGCAGCGTAGGCAGGGTTGATGAAAAACTGTTTTTT.